A single sample is the source of the 7 T cell receptor beta chains below, sequenced in a study of identical twins. TCRdb re-analysed the 5' RACE reads in MiXCR, keeping a single row per CDR3 protein. Found here are 1.5 million to 2 million distinct CDR3 sequences, about 32% of them singletons; the top ten hold approximately 0.29%. Sequenced: cord blood. The receptors here all came from a newborn girl in good health.

The gene calls are TRBV10-3 and TRBJ2-5, with D perhaps matching TRBD1 (6 bases). The V end lost 8 bases, the J end lost 11 bases, and 21 bases lay between the germline ends. The CDR3 loop spans 13 amino acids. Germline CDR1 and CDR2: ENHRY and SYGVKD. The CDR3 here is CAIAPTGTHEQYF. The CDR3 DNA is TGTGCCATCGCCCCGACAGGAACCCATGAGCAGTACTTC.

A few counts support this clonotype. The chain joins TRBV10-3 to TRBJ2-3; TRBD2 aligns across 9 bases. This CDR3 comprises 15 residues. The germline CDR1 and CDR2 sequences are ENHRY and SYGVKD. V gave up 6 bases and J gave up 4 bases; unmatched junction bases: 8. CDR3 sequence: CAISRGSGSSDTQYF. The CDR3 nucleotides read TGTGCCATCAGCCGGGGTAGCGGGAGTTCAGATACGCAGTATTTT.

The count of this clonotype is one. This chain connects TRBV10-3 to TRBJ1-3, with a weak D call TRBD1 (5 bases). Germline loops: CDR1 ENHRY, CDR2 SYGVKD. This CDR3 has 14 amino acids. Trimming pared 9 bases from V and 0 bases from J, leaving 12 bases between. In DNA, the CDR3 is TGTGCCATTGGGGACTTCAGCTCTGGAAACACCATATATTTT. Protein sequence: CAIGDFSSGNTIYF.

The chain is built from TRBV9 and TRBJ1-2; TRBD1 is a possible D gene (6 bases). This CDR3 is built from 15 residues. Germline CDR1 reads SGDLS; CDR2 reads YYNGEE. Trimming cost V 3 bases and J 6 bases, with 18 bases left between them. DNA of the CDR3: TGTGCCAGCAGCGAGTGGGCCGGGACACTTGATGGCTACACCTTC. It translates to CASSEWAGTLDGYTF. The full variable domain, rest sourced from reference TRBV9 and TRBJ1-2, is DSGVTQTPKHLITATGQRVTLRCSPRSGDLSVYWYQQSLDQGLQFLIQYYNGEERAKGNILERFSAQQFPDLHSELNLSSLELGDSALYFCASSEWAGTLDGYTFGSGTRLTVV.

This clonotype appeared a few times. This chain joins TRBV7-9 and TRBJ2-1; 7 nucleotides match TRBD1. The germline gives CDR1 SEHNR, CDR2 FQNEAQ (reference sequence). The V gene end was trimmed by 3 bases and the J gene end by 7 bases; junction bases not matched to a gene: 3. CDR3 length equals 13 residues. The CDR3: CASSFLTGNEQFF. The CDR3 DNA follows: TGTGCCAGCAGCTTTTTGACAGGGAATGAGCAGTTCTTC.

The V and J genes are TRBV5-4 and TRBJ2-5; 10 bases are shared with TRBD1. V was clipped by 0 bases and J by 3 bases; unmatched bases: 2. The CDR3 extends over 15 amino acids. Germline CDR1 reads SGHNT; CDR2 reads YYREEE (reference sequence). CDR3 nucleotide sequence: TGTGCCAGCAGCTTGGGGACAGGGGGAAAAGAGACCCAGTACTTC. The encoded protein is CASSLGTGGKETQYF.

V and J are TRBV4-2 and TRBJ2-5, with D uncertain. With 1 base removed from V and 11 bases from J, the gap between germline ends came to 20 bases. The CDR3 has 15 residues. Germline V CDR1 and CDR2: LGHNA, YNFKEQ. The CDR3 bases are TGTGCCAGCAGCCAAGCGGGCGAACGATACAGTGAGCAGTACTTC. This encodes CASSQAGERYSEQYF.